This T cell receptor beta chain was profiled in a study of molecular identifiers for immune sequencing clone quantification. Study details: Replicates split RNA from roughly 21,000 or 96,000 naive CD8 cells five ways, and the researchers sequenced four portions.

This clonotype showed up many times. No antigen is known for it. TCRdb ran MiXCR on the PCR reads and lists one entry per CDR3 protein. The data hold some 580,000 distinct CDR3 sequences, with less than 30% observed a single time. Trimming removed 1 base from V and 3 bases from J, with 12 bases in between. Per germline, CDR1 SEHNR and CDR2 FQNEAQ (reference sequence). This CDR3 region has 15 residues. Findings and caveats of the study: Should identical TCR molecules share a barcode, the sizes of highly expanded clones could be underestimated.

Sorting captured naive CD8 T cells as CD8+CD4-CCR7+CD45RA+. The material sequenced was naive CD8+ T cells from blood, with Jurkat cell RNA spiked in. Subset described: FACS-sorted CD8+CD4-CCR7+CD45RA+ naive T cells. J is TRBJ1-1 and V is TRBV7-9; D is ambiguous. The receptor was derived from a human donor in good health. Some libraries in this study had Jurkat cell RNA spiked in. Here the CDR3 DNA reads TGTGCCAGCAGCTTAGTCGGGTCCCTCTACACTGAAGCTTTCTTT. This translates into CASSLVGSLYTEAFF.